This is a list of T cell receptor beta chains from one sample in a study of T cell responses to AZD1222 COVID-19 vaccine. Sequencing was performed with immunoSEQ multiplex PCR; in TCRdb, only in-frame clones are kept and a portion is missing. The sample has 90,000 to 120,000 clones; 87% are singletons. This specimen was peripheral blood, taken 28 days after the second AZD1222 dose. The receptors come from an adult who received the AZD1222 COVID-19 vaccine. Both conserved end residues are part of each CDR3. The order of the fields is clone size, J gene, D gene, V gene, CDR3 DNA, CDR3 protein. D genes are given only for firm matches. Rows give clone size only sometimes, using once, few, many, or a class for an expanded clone.

.,TRBJ2-5,TRBD1,TRBV18,TGTGCCAGCTCATCAGGACAGGAGAGAGAGGCCCAGTACTTC,CASSSGQEREAQYF
.,TRBJ2-2,.,TRBV19,TGTGCCAGTAGTATAGCGAAAGGGACGGTCACCGGGGAGCTGTTTTTT,CASSIAKGTVTGELFF
.,TRBJ2-7,TRBD1,TRBV5-1,TGCGCCAGCAGCTTGGGAGGGTGGGGACAGGGCTACGAGCAGTACTTC,CASSLGGWGQGYEQYF
.,TRBJ1-5,.,TRBV2,TGTGCCAGTGCGGTCGAGGGCCACCAGCCCCAGCATTTT,CASAVEGHQPQHF
.,TRBJ2-3,TRBD1,TRBV5-4,TGTGCCAGCAGCTTGGGACAGGGGGGAAGGACAGATACGCAGTATTTT,CASSLGQGGRTDTQYF
once,TRBJ1-4,.,TRBV18,TGTGCCAGCTCACCCCGATTATTGGGGGGCGGTGAAAAACTGTTTTTT,CASSPRLLGGGEKLFF
.,TRBJ2-2,TRBD2,TRBV4-3,TGCGCCAGCAGCCCACGAGGGGAGGGAGGCACCGGGGAGCTGTTTTTT,CASSPRGEGGTGELFF
.,TRBJ1-2,.,TRBV28,TGTGCCAGCAGTTTCCCACAAATCTATGGCTACACCTTC,CASSFPQIYGYTF
.,TRBJ2-3,.,TRBV27,TGTGCCAGCGCCCTTCAGGGGCCCACAGATACGCAGTATTTT,CASALQGPTDTQYF
.,TRBJ1-5,.,TRBV27,TGTGCCAGCAGTCTCAGGGAGGCGCGGCAGCCCCAGCATTTT,CASSLREARQPQHF
.,TRBJ2-5,.,TRBV3-1/TRBV3-2,TGTGCCAGCAGCCAAGCCGGAGAGACCCAGTACTTC,CASSQAGETQYF
.,TRBJ1-1,.,TRBV7-9,TGTGCCAGCAGCGGGAACACTGAAGCTTTCTTT,CASSGNTEAFF
.,TRBJ2-7,.,TRBV4-3,TGCGCCAGCAGCCAAGATTCCCAATACGAGCAGTACTTC,CASSQDSQYEQYF
.,TRBJ2-2,TRBD2,TRBV7-9,TGTGCCAGCACCCCGACTAGCGGGGGGGCCGGGACCGGGGAGCTGTTTTTT,CASTPTSGGAGTGELFF
.,TRBJ2-5,.,TRBV7-3,TGTGCCAGCAGCTGGGGAGGTGGGGAGACCCAGTACTTC,CASSWGGGETQYF
.,TRBJ2-7,TRBD2,TRBV19,TGTGCCAGTACCTCGTTAACCGGGACTAATCCCTACGAGCAGTACTTC,CASTSLTGTNPYEQYF
.,TRBJ1-1,.,TRBV6-1,TGTGCCAGCAGTGAAGCCCCCCAGGCTGAAGCTTTCTTT,CASSEAPQAEAFF
.,TRBJ1-4,.,TRBV10-1,TGCGCCAAAAGACAGGAGCGACGAAAACTGTTTTTT,CAKRQERRKLFF
.,TRBJ2-1,.,TRBV10-1,TGCGCCAGCAGTGAGTCCCCTGGGGCGGATGAGCAGTTCTTC,CASSESPGADEQFF
.,TRBJ2-5,.,TRBV18,TGTGCCAGCTCACTAACAGGCTCGTCTGGTACCCAGTACTTC,CASSLTGSSGTQYF
.,TRBJ1-2,.,TRBV19,TGTGCCAGTAGTATCCCTTCCGTCCGGGGCGAGTATGGCTACACCTTC,CASSIPSVRGEYGYTF
.,TRBJ2-1,TRBD1,TRBV15,TGTGCCACCAGCGGCGGCCGGGACAGGGGCCTCAATGAGCAGTTCTTC,CATSGGRDRGLNEQFF
.,TRBJ1-5,.,TRBV24-1,TGTGCCACCAGTGATTTGGACAGAGGCTGGAATCAGCCCCAGCATTTT,CATSDLDRGWNQPQHF
.,TRBJ1-1,.,TRBV4-3,TGCGCCAGCAGCCAAGTCTTCGAGGCTCTGAACACTGAAGCTTTCTTT,CASSQVFEALNTEAFF
.,TRBJ2-7,.,TRBV4-2,TGTGCCAGCAGCCCTTCGGCGGCCTACGAGCAGTACTTC,CASSPSAAYEQYF
.,TRBJ2-2,.,TRBV7-8,TGTGCCAGCAGCCCAGAGGGCTGGGGAGAGGCCGGGGAGCTGTTTTTT,CASSPEGWGEAGELFF
.,TRBJ1-2,.,TRBV21-1,TGTGCCAGCAGCACCCCCGGGACAGGGGATGATGGCTACACCTTC,CASSTPGTGDDGYTF
.,TRBJ1-2,.,TRBV30,TGTGCCTGGAGTATTGGTACGGGGCTCTATGGCTACACCTTC,CAWSIGTGLYGYTF
.,TRBJ1-5,.,TRBV7-8,TGTGCCAGCAGCGCATACACCGGAACAGGGAAGCGGCCCCAGCATTTT,CASSAYTGTGKRPQHF
once,TRBJ1-5,.,TRBV5-4,TGTGCCAGCAGCTTGGACGGATCCCTTAACAATCAGCCCCAGCATTTT,CASSLDGSLNNQPQHF
.,TRBJ1-2,.,TRBV2,TGTGCCAGCAGTTATGAGGGGCCCTCTGGCTACACCTTC,CASSYEGPSGYTF
.,TRBJ1-2,.,TRBV29-1,TGCAGCGTTACAGGGCCGGGTGACTATGGCTACACCTTC,CSVTGPGDYGYTF
.,TRBJ1-5,.,TRBV5-5,TGTGCCAGCAGCAGGGGGAGTTGGCCCCAGCATTTT,CASSRGSWPQHF
.,TRBJ1-2,TRBD1,TRBV2,TGTGCCAGCAGTGTGTCCACAGGGGGGTATCGGGGCTACACCTTC,CASSVSTGGYRGYTF
.,TRBJ2-2,.,TRBV4-2,TGTGCCAGCAGCCAGGCCTGGGGGGGCGCAGGGGAGCTGTTTTTT,CASSQAWGGAGELFF
once,TRBJ2-2,TRBD2,TRBV7-2,TGTGCCAGCAGCTCTCGTAGACTAGCGGGGGGCGGGGAGCTGTTTTTT,CASSSRRLAGGGELFF
.,TRBJ1-6,.,TRBV25-1,TGTGCCAGCAGTTCCGGGACCCTTCGTTCACCCCTCCACTTT,CASSSGTLRSPLHF
.,TRBJ1-2,TRBD1,TRBV5-1,TGCGCCAGCAGCCAGTCCCGGACAGGGCATGGCTACACCTTC,CASSQSRTGHGYTF
.,TRBJ1-6,.,TRBV5-4,TGTGCCAGCAGCTTGGAGACAGTTAATAATTCACCCCTCCACTTT,CASSLETVNNSPLHF
.,TRBJ1-5,.,TRBV5-4,TGTGCCAGCAGCTCCTGGGGCAAAAGCAATCAGCCCCAGCATTTT,CASSSWGKSNQPQHF
once,TRBJ2-5,TRBD2,TRBV6-5,TGTGCCAGCAGAACCGGGACTAGCGGAGAAGAGACCCAGTACTTC,CASRTGTSGEETQYF
.,TRBJ2-7,.,TRBV25-1,TGTGCCAGCAGTGAGAGATACGAGCAGTACTTC,CASSERYEQYF